The 8 T cell receptor beta chains below come from one sample, sequenced in a study of blood T cell repertoires in COVID-19. Sequencing was performed with immunoSEQ multiplex PCR; in TCRdb, only in-frame clones are kept and a portion is missing. The sample shows roughly 160,000 clones, about 90% of them seen only once. The specimen was PBMCs or T cells enriched from blood (not recorded which). Every receptor here comes from a woman aged 45 to 65 who had recovered from COVID-19.

With regard to this clone: Other DNA sequences from this sample encode an identical CDR3 as well. The rearrangement links TRBV3-1 (or the pseudogene TRBV3-2) to TRBJ2-7, with 7 bases fitting TRBD1. Germline values: CDR1 LGHDT, CDR2 YNNKEL (reference sequence). Germline trimming cut 4 bases from V and 3 bases from J; bases unmatched to any gene: 0. CDR3 size: 12 residues. The CDR3 protein is CASSRQGYEQYF. The CDR3 DNA reads TGTGCCAGCAGCCGACAGGGCTACGAGCAGTACTTC.

This chain connects TRBV19 to TRBJ1-4, with D perhaps matching TRBD1 (6 bases). Germline values: CDR1 LNHDA, CDR2 SQIVND (reference sequence). V shed 0 bases and J shed 0 bases, with 17 bases lying between them. CDR3 length: 19 amino acids. CDR3: CASSIDQLDSPPTNEKLFF. CDR3 nucleotides: TGTGCCAGTAGTATAGATCAGTTGGACAGCCCTCCAACTAATGAAAAACTGTTTTTT.

The chain couples TRBV5-4 to TRBJ2-3; 7 positions agree with TRBD1. From germline, CDR1 is SGHNT and CDR2 YYREEE (reference sequence). Trimming cost V 4 bases and J 6 bases; bases outside gene matches: 8. The CDR3 contains 14 residues. DNA for the CDR3: TGTGCCAGCAGCCTCGACAGGGTTGGGGATACGCAGTATTTT. Amino acid sequence: CASSLDRVGDTQYF.

The chain recombines TRBV29-1 with TRBJ2-7; 9 bases map to TRBD1. The germline V gene has CDR1 SQVTM and CDR2 ANQGSEA. J was trimmed by 5 bases and V by 6 bases; bases with no gene match: 11. The CDR3 spans 14 residues. The CDR3 DNA reads as TGCAGCGTCGTTCGAGGAACAGGGGGCCACGAGCAGTACTTC. Amino acids: CSVVRGTGGHEQYF.

This clone was seen a single time. The chain is built from TRBV11-2 and TRBJ2-3; D might be TRBD2 (6 bases). This CDR3 is 16 amino acids long. Germline values: CDR1 SGHAT, CDR2 FQNNGV. Trimming took 1 base from V and 6 from J, leaving 17 bases between them. CDR3 protein: CASSLGTSHLRDTQYF. DNA of the CDR3: TGTGCCAGCAGCTTAGGTACTAGCCACCTTAGGGATACGCAGTATTTT.

The rearrangement links TRBV15 to TRBJ2-1, with 9 bases aligning to TRBD1. Trimming at V came to 5 bases and at J to 4 bases, leaving 6 bases not matched to a gene. Germline assignment: CDR1 LNHNV and CDR2 YYDKDF (reference sequence). This CDR3 is 15 amino acids long. CDR3 DNA sequence: TGTGCCACCAGCTGGGGACAGGGAAGGTACAATGAGCAGTTCTTC. Translation: CATSWGQGRYNEQFF.

This chain connects TRBV7-9 to TRBJ2-7, with a tentative D call TRBD2 (6 bases). Germline V gene lookup returns CDR1 SEHNR and CDR2 FQNEAQ (reference sequence). The CDR3 sequence is 15 residues long. Between the trimmed V and J ends, which lost 6 bases and 2 bases, there was a span of 17 bases. CDR3: CASRPQGGPAYEQYF. The CDR3 nucleotides are TGTGCCAGCAGACCGCAGGGAGGACCGGCCTACGAGCAGTACTTC. Supplemented by reference TRBV7-9 and TRBJ2-7, the full variable domain reads DTGVSQNPRHKITKRGQNVTFRCDPISEHNRLYWYRQTLGQGPEFLTYFQNEAQLEKSRLLSDRFSAERPKGSFSTLEIQRTEQGDSAMYLCASRPQGGPAYEQYFGPGTRLTVT.

The J gene is TRBJ2-1, the V gene TRBV28, with 12 bases aligning to TRBD2. In germline, CDR1 is MDHEN, CDR2 SYDVKM. The J segment lost 15 bases and the V segment lost 2 bases, leaving 8 bases of the junction unmatched. The CDR3 runs to 14 residues. In DNA, the CDR3 is TGTGCCAGCAGTTTAAGCGGGACTAGCGGGCCCCCGTTCTTC. It is translated as CASSLSGTSGPPFF.